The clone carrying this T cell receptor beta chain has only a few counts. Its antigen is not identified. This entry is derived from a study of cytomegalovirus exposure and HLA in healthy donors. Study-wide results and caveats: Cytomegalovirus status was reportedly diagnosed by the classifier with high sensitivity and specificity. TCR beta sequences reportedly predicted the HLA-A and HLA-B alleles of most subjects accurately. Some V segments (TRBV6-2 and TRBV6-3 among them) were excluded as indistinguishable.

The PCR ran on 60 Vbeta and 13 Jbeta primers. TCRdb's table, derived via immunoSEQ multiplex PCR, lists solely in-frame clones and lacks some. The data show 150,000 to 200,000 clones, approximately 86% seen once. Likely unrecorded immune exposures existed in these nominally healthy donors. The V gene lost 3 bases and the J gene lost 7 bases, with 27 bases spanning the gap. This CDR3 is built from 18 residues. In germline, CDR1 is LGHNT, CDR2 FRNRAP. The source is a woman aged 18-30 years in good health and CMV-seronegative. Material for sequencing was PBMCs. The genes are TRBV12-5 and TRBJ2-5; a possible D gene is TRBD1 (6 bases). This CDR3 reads CASGFSLLGHRDEVTQYF. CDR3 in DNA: TGTGCTAGTGGTTTCTCCCTATTGGGACACAGGGACGAGGTGACCCAGTACTTC.